One TCR beta chain is described in this entry. No antigen is known for it. All TRB cDNA libraries came from 5' RACE performed with UMI labels. TCRdb reprocessed the 5' RACE reads and keeps a single row for each CDR3 protein, giving no DNA. The sample data list under 90,000 distinct CDR3 sequences. This CDR3 comprises 18 residues. This entry belongs to a study of CXCR3-negative and CXCR3-positive naive CD8 T cells. Overall study findings and caveats: Against CXCR3-negative naive cells, CXCR3-positive naive cells showed more hydrophobic TRB CDR3s. Naive cells, whether CXCR3-negative or CXCR3-positive, had similar TRBV-TRBJ usage, while memory cells differed. The study found comparably high diversity in both naive subsets and much lower diversity in memory CD8+ cells.

This TCR derives from a human donor in good health. Some clones in this sample may be carry-over from other donors' samples. V usage is TRBV7-5 and J usage is TRBJ2-3; the D call of TRBD2 rests on TCRdb alone, since no DNA is present to check it. TRBV7-5 is a listed pseudogene. Sequenced material: naive CXCR3+ CD8+ T cells from blood. Documented subset: CD45RO-CCR7+CD27+CD95- naive CD8+ T cells expressing CXCR3 (TNR3+). This CDR3 reads CISVSEKPPRQARGTQYF.